The 25 T cell receptor beta chains given below trace back to one sample, sequenced in a study of cytomegalovirus exposure and HLA in healthy donors. PCR primers comprised 60 Vbeta and 13 Jbeta primers. Data came from immunoSEQ multiplex PCR; TCRdb stores just in-frame clones and leaves some out. The sample includes under 130,000 clones, 70% of them seen just once. Sequencing was performed on PBMCs. These receptors came from a man aged 40-50 years in good health and CMV-seropositive.

The V and J genes are TRBV10-1 and TRBJ2-1; 11 bases are a match to TRBD2. This CDR3 comprises 15 residues. Germline assignment: CDR1 WNHNN and CDR2 SYGVQD (reference sequence). With V trimmed by 4 bases and J by 5 bases, 4 bases remained unmatched. DNA for the CDR3: TGCGCCAGCAGTGCAGGACTAGCGGGCAACAATGAGCAGTTCTTC. Protein product: CASSAGLAGNNEQFF.

J is TRBJ1-1 and V is TRBV5-1; a weak D match, TRBD1 (6 bases). The germline V and J ends were trimmed by 5 bases and 4 bases, with 12 bases remaining between them. The CDR3 covers 13 residues. Germline V gene lookup returns CDR1 SGHRS and CDR2 YFSETQ. CDR3 nucleotide sequence: TGCGCCAGCAGTTTTCAGGGGAGCACTGAAGCTTTCTTT. This translates into CASSFQGSTEAFF.

The gene calls are TRBV18 and TRBJ1-1; D is perhaps TRBD1 (5 bases). V shed 1 base and J shed 2 bases, with 8 bases lying between them. CDR3 length equals 14 residues. The V gene's germline CDR1 is KGHSH and CDR2 LQKENI. CDR3 DNA: TGTGCCAGCTCACCACGCAGGGAAAACACTGAAGCTTTCTTT. Translation gives CASSPRRENTEAFF.

The rearrangement joins TRBV5-8 to TRBJ1-6; 7 bases align to TRBD1. V lost 5 bases, J lost 9 bases, and 14 bases stayed unmatched. Germline V gene sequence: CDR1 SGHTS, CDR2 YDEGEE. CDR3 length: 16 amino acids. The CDR3, as DNA: TGTGCCAGCAGTACCGGTGAACAGGGGATAAGTTCACCCCTCCACTTT. It codes for CASSTGEQGISSPLHF.

The CDR3 reads CASSVAPGGNTEAFF. DNA for the CDR3: TGTGCCAGCAGCGTAGCACCGGGTGGGAACACTGAAGCTTTCTTT. The J gene is TRBJ1-1, the V gene TRBV9; D call uncertain. This CDR3 is built from 15 residues. CDR1 and CDR2 from the germline V gene are SGDLS and YYNGEE. V was shortened by 0 bases and J by 1 base, with 10 bases between the two germline ends.

V gene TRBV5-6 combines with J gene TRBJ2-3; D may be TRBD2 (6 bases). This CDR3 contains 14 residues. Trimming pared 2 bases from V and 0 bases from J, leaving 7 bases between. Germline loops: CDR1 SGHDT, CDR2 YYEEEE. In DNA, the CDR3 is TGTGCCAGCAGCTTTCTAGCGAGCACAGATACGCAGTATTTT. Translated, it gives CASSFLASTDTQYF.

V usage is TRBV9 and J usage is TRBJ2-7, with 11 bases matching TRBD2. This CDR3 has 15 residues. The ends lost 6 bases at V and 0 bases at J; junction bases unmatched: 5. Germline lookup yields CDR1 SGDLS and CDR2 YYNGEE. The CDR3 loop reads CASKKGLADSYEQYF. The CDR3 DNA reads as TGTGCCAGCAAAAAGGGACTAGCGGACTCCTACGAGCAGTACTTC.

This chain joins TRBV25-1 and TRBJ1-2; 7 bases are shared with TRBD1. In germline, CDR1 is MGHDK, CDR2 SYGVNS. Trimming took 2 bases from V and 7 from J; bases not matched to a gene: 16. There are 17 residues in the CDR3. CDR3 loop: CASSEPQGVGVRTGYTF. DNA of the CDR3: TGTGCCAGCAGTGAACCTCAGGGGGTTGGAGTCCGGACTGGCTACACCTTC.

The chain links TRBV11-3 to TRBJ2-5, with 11 positions matching TRBD2. V lost 1 base, J lost 5 bases, and 6 bases stayed unmatched. The CDR3 extends over 16 amino acids. The V gene's germline CDR1 is SGHNT and CDR2 YENEEA. The CDR3 is CASSLGGTSGKETQYF. Written as DNA, the CDR3 is TGTGCCAGCAGCTTAGGAGGGACTAGCGGAAAGGAGACCCAGTACTTC.

The table lists this clone with a count of one. The chain recombines TRBV19 with TRBJ1-3; D uncertain. This CDR3 has 15 residues. Germline assignment: CDR1 LNHDA and CDR2 SQIVND (reference sequence). The germline V and J ends were trimmed by 3 bases and 0 bases, with 9 bases remaining between them. CDR3 DNA sequence: TGTGCCAGTAGTATCCTACCGGGCTCTGGAAACACCATATATTTT. It translates to CASSILPGSGNTIYF.

The rearrangement links TRBV15 to TRBJ2-2; possible D gene TRBD1, 6 bases. V lost 5 bases and J 1 base, leaving 14 bases between the germline ends. This CDR3 region has 16 residues. From germline, CDR1 is LNHNV and CDR2 YYDKDF (reference sequence). The CDR3 region is CATSLGQLLNTGELFF. The CDR3 DNA follows: TGTGCCACCAGCCTTGGACAGTTACTGAACACCGGGGAGCTGTTTTTT.

This chain uses TRBV7-9 with TRBJ1-5; 7 bases fit TRBD1. V lost 4 bases to trimming and J lost 3 bases; unmatched junction nucleotides: 3. The germline V gene encodes CDR1 SEHNR and CDR2 FQNEAQ (reference sequence). This CDR3 has 14 amino acids. Here the CDR3 reads CASSSGGFNQPQHF. In DNA, the CDR3 is TGTGCCAGCAGCTCAGGGGGATTCAATCAGCCCCAGCATTTT.

V usage is TRBV7-2 and J usage is TRBJ2-7, with D perhaps TRBD2 (6 bases). The CDR3 consists of 13 residues. Trimming left V 3 bases short and J 3 bases short, with 9 bases between. CDR1 SGHTA and CDR2 FQGNSA come from the germline V gene. CDR3 nucleotides: TGTGCCAGCAGCTTGGGGGGATACTACGAGCAGTACTTC. Protein sequence: CASSLGGYYEQYF.

The chain has TRBV7-2 and TRBJ2-3; D call uncertain. CDR3 length: 17 residues. Trimming stripped 1 base from V and 2 bases from J, with 16 bases between. In germline, CDR1 is SGHTA, CDR2 FQGNSA. The CDR3 sequence: CASSLGVAYPHTDTQYF. The CDR3 DNA reads as TGTGCCAGCAGCTTAGGAGTAGCTTATCCCCACACAGATACGCAGTATTTT.

This clone was seen only a few times. The gene calls are TRBV11-2 and TRBJ1-2, with D unclear. CDR1 is SGHAT and CDR2 is FQNNGV in the germline V gene. V was pared by 2 bases and J by 4 bases, with 14 bases between. This CDR3 has 15 residues. The CDR3 nucleotides read TGTGCCAGCAGCTTATCTGAGGCGTCGGGCTATGGCTACACCTTC. It yields the protein CASSLSEASGYGYTF.

Points on this clone: The junction does not match germline at one end; this may be a read error. V and J are TRBV2 and TRBJ2-1; 14 bases align to TRBD2. CDR1 SNHLY and CDR2 FYNNEI come from the germline V gene. The CDR3 is 15 residues long. The CDR3 DNA reads as TGTGCCAGCAGGGAATCCGGGACTAGCGGGAGCTGGGGGCTCTTC. Its translation: CASRESGTSGSWGLF.

V is TRBV28 and J is TRBJ2-7; 7 bases are a match to TRBD1. V shed 6 bases, J shed 2 bases, and the junction held 1 base outside the gene matches. The germline V gene has CDR1 MDHEN and CDR2 SYDVKM. The CDR3 contains 12 residues. CDR3 in amino acids: CASSGTAYEQYF. In DNA form, the CDR3 reads TGTGCCAGCAGCGGGACAGCCTACGAGCAGTACTTC.

J is TRBJ2-3 and V is TRBV4-2; 12 bases line up with TRBD2. Germline V gene data show CDR1 as LGHNA and CDR2 as YNFKEQ. Trimming removed 1 base from V and 10 bases from J; junction bases left unmatched: 9. The CDR3 loop spans 16 amino acids. The CDR3 bases are TGTGCCAGCAGCCAAGTAGGACTAGCGGGATCGGATGCGCAGTATTTT. Its protein product is CASSQVGLAGSDAQYF.

The V and J genes are TRBV5-8 and TRBJ2-7, with D unresolved. Trimming cost V 0 bases and J 3 bases, with 7 bases left between them. The germline V gene encodes CDR1 SGHTS and CDR2 YDEGEE. The CDR3 covers 13 residues. CDR3 sequence reads: CASSLANSYEQYV. In DNA, the CDR3 is TGTGCCAGCAGCTTGGCCAACAGCTACGAGCAGTACGTC.

The V and J genes are TRBV18 and TRBJ2-1, with D uncertain. Germline V gives CDR1 KGHSH, CDR2 LQKENI. This CDR3 is 13 amino acids long. V lost 6 bases and J lost 6, with 12 bases in between. DNA for the CDR3: TGTGCCAGCTCTATTCCAGGTGGCAATGAGCAGTTCTTC. Protein: CASSIPGGNEQFF.

V is TRBV4-1 and J is TRBJ2-1, with 13 bases identical to TRBD2. V lost 1 base, J lost 2 bases, and 2 bases stayed unmatched. Germline V gene sequence: CDR1 MGHRA, CDR2 YSYEKL. There are 17 residues in the CDR3. As DNA, the CDR3 is TGCGCCAGCAGCCAAGTAGGGACTAGCGGGGCCTACAATGAGCAGTTCTTC. Residues: CASSQVGTSGAYNEQFF.

Only a few counts were recorded for this clone. The chain recombines TRBV7-3 with TRBJ2-5; 7 bases agree with TRBD1. Germline CDR1 is SGHTA and CDR2 is FQGTGA. V shed 4 bases and J 4 bases; nucleotides not matched to a gene: 3. The CDR3 contains 13 residues. The CDR3 is CASSSGQLETQYF. The CDR3 DNA follows: TGTGCCAGCAGCTCGGGACAGCTAGAGACCCAGTACTTC. The full variable domain, its missing parts supplied by reference TRBV7-3 and TRBJ2-5, is GAGVSQTPSNKVTEKGKYVELRCDPISGHTALYWYRQSLGQGPEFLIYFQGTGAADDSGLPNDRFFAVRPEGSVSTLKIQRTERGDSAVYLCASSSGQLETQYFGPGTRLLVL.

The chain is built from TRBV6-1 and TRBJ2-7; TRBD1 matches 7 bases. The CDR3 has 14 amino acids. Germline loops: CDR1 MNHNS, CDR2 SASEGT. Trimming cost V 4 bases and J 2 bases; bases outside gene matches: 5. The CDR3 nucleotides read TGTGCCAGCAGTGGCCGACAGGGCCCCTACGAGCAGTACGTC. It codes for CASSGRQGPYEQYV.

The gene calls are TRBV5-1 and TRBJ2-1, with D possibly being TRBD2 (6 bases). The ends were cut back, 3 bases at V and 8 bases at J, with 12 bases in the middle. The CDR3 extends over 13 amino acids. The germline V gene encodes CDR1 SGHRS and CDR2 YFSETQ. The CDR3 DNA reads TGCGCCAGCAGCTGGGAGGCAGAGGATGAGCAGTTCTTC. Translated, it gives CASSWEAEDEQFF.

This sequence joins TRBV7-3 and TRBJ2-7; D possibly corresponds to TRBD2 (5 bases). Germline V gene lookup returns CDR1 SGHTA and CDR2 FQGTGA. The CDR3 consists of 16 residues. The V gene lost 5 bases and the J gene lost 3 bases, with 20 bases spanning the gap. The CDR3 DNA reads TGTGCCAGCAGCCCACGGGAAAAGCGTAGGCGCTACGAGCAGTACGTC. It encodes CASSPREKRRRYEQYV.